The clone carrying this T cell receptor (beta chain) was detected a few times. The antigen remains undetermined. The data originate from a study of Ad26.COV2.S vaccination and SARS-CoV-2 variants. Whole-study results and caveats: Similar non-spike TCR breadth was observed in recipients of vaccine and of placebo.

TCRdb's copy holds only in-frame clones and misses some; the assay was immunoSEQ multiplex PCR. The sample has 500,000 or so clones; around 88% are singletons. Treatment described: about 20 received Ad26.COV2.S at low or high dose, single or two shots; 5 received placebo; per-sample allocation not given. The study sampled participants on day 63 after the first vaccine or placebo injection. The CDR3 is 18 amino acids. Germline values: CDR1 SGHDT, CDR2 YYEEEE. Trimming left V 2 bases short and J 4 bases short, with 24 bases between. The input for sequencing was peripheral blood, taken in a trial of Ad26.COV2.S vaccine versus placebo. This TCR derives from a person aged 18 to 65 who received the Ad26.COV2.S COVID-19 vaccine or a placebo. V and J are TRBV5-6 and TRBJ1-2; D gene unclear. CDR3 residues: CASSFLRIPDGSFYGYTF. CDR3 in DNA: TGTGCCAGCAGCTTCCTAAGAATACCTGACGGTTCATTCTATGGCTACACCTTC.